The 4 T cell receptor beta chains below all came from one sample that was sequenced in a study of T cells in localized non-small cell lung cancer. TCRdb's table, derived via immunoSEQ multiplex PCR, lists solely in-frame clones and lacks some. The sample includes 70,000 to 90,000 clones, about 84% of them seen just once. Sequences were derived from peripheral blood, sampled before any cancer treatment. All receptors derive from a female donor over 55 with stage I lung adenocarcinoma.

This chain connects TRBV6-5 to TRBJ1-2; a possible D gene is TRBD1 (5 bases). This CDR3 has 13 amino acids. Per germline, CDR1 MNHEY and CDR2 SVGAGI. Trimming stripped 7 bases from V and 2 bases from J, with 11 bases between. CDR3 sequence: CASTVTANYGYTF. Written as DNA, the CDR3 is TGTGCCAGCACCGTGACAGCGAACTATGGCTACACCTTC.

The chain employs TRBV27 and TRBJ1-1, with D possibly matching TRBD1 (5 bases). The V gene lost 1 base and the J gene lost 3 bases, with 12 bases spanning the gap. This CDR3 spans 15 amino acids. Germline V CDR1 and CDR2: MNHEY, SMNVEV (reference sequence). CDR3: CASSLLGRVDTEAFF. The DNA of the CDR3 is TGTGCCAGCAGTTTATTAGGCAGGGTGGACACTGAAGCTTTCTTT.

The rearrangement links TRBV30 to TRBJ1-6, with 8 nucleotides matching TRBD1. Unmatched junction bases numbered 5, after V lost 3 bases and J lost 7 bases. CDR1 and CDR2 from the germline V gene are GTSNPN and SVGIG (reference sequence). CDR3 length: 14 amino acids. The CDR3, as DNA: TGTGCCTGGAGGGTCGACAGGGGAAATTCACCCCTCCACTTT. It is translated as CAWRVDRGNSPLHF. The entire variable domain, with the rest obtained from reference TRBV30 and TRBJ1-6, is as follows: SQTIHQWPATLVQPVGSPLSLECTVEGTSNPNLYWYRQAAGRGLQLLFYSVGIGQISSEVPQNLSASRPQDRQFILSSKKLLLSDSGFYLCAWRVDRGNSPLHFGNGTRLTVT.

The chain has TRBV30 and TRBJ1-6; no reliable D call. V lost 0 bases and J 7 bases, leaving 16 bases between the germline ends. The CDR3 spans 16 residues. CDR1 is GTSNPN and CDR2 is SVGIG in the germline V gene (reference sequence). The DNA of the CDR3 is TGTGCCTGGAGTGTACTGGTAGGGTTTGGAAATTCACCCCTCCACTTT. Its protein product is CAWSVLVGFGNSPLHF.